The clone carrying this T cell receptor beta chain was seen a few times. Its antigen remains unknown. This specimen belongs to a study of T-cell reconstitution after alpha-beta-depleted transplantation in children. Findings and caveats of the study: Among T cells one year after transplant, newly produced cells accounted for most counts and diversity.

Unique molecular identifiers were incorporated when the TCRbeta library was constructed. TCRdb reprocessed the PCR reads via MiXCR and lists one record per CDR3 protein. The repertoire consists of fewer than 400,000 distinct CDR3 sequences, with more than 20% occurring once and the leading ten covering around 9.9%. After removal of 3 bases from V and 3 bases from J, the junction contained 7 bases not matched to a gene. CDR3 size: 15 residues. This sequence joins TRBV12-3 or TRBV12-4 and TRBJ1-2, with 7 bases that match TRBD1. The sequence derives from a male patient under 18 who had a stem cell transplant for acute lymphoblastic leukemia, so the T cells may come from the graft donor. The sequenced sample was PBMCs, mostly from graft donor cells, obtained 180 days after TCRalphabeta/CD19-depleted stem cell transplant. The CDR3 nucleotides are TGTGCCAGCAGTTTCAGTCAGGGACAGCACTATGGCTACACCTTC. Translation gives CASSFSQGQHYGYTF.